A selection of T cell receptor beta chains follows, all from one sample in a study of graft-versus-host responses after intestinal transplantation. Method: immunoSEQ multiplex PCR; TCRdb's copy keeps in-frame clones and lacks some. The sample has about 120,000 clones, over 80% seen once; the top ten hold approximately 0.11%. The antigens these receptors bind are not known. This material consisted of unstimulated CD4+ T cells sorted from spleen or lymph node cells, taken before intestinal transplant. The receptor set was obtained from a human donor who received an intestinal transplant. CDR3s include the opening cysteine and the closing phenylalanine or tryptophan. D genes are given only for firm matches. Only some rows state a clone size, as once, few, many or a class for expanded clones.

v_call: TRBV6-5
clone_size: once
d_call: TRBD1
j_call: TRBJ2-1
cdr3_aa: CASSYSGQGSYNEQFF
cdr3_nt: TGTGCCAGCAGTTACTCGGGACAGGGATCCTACAATGAGCAGTTCTTC

v_call: TRBV6-5
clone_size: NA
d_call: NA
j_call: TRBJ1-1
cdr3_aa: CASRASLGLNTEAFF
cdr3_nt: TGTGCCAGCAGGGCCTCTTTAGGTTTGAACACTGAAGCTTTCTTT

v_call: TRBV7-8
clone_size: NA
d_call: NA
j_call: TRBJ2-2
cdr3_aa: CASSLGSQSRRYGELFF
cdr3_nt: TGTGCCAGCAGCTTAGGGAGTCAGTCCCGCCGTTACGGGGAGCTGTTTTTT

v_call: TRBV7-3
clone_size: once
d_call: NA
j_call: TRBJ2-3
cdr3_aa: CASSLHSTDTQYF
cdr3_nt: TGTGCCAGCAGCTTACACAGCACAGATACGCAGTATTTT

v_call: TRBV7-9
clone_size: NA
d_call: NA
j_call: TRBJ2-1
cdr3_aa: CASSPAGRNNEQFF
cdr3_nt: TGTGCCAGCAGCCCCGCCGGGCGGAACAATGAGCAGTTCTTC

v_call: TRBV9
clone_size: NA
d_call: NA
j_call: TRBJ2-3
cdr3_aa: CASSVVWSHDTQYF
cdr3_nt: TGTGCCAGCAGCGTAGTTTGGAGCCATGATACGCAGTATTTT

v_call: TRBV5-1
clone_size: once
d_call: NA
j_call: TRBJ1-1
cdr3_aa: CASSLEGEAEAFF
cdr3_nt: TGCGCCAGCAGCTTGGAGGGGGAGGCGGAAGCTTTCTTT

v_call: TRBV11-2
clone_size: NA
d_call: TRBD2
j_call: TRBJ2-5
cdr3_aa: CASSLRLAGGFGETQYF
cdr3_nt: TGTGCCAGCAGCCTGCGACTAGCGGGAGGATTCGGAGAGACCCAGTACTTC

v_call: TRBV10-3
clone_size: NA
d_call: TRBD1
j_call: TRBJ1-2
cdr3_aa: CASNRGPVNYGYTF
cdr3_nt: TGTGCCTCGAACAGGGGGCCGGTTAACTATGGCTACACCTTC

v_call: TRBV10-1
clone_size: NA
d_call: NA
j_call: TRBJ1-5
cdr3_aa: CASRTRGNQPQHF
cdr3_nt: TGCGCCAGCAGGACCCGGGGGAATCAGCCCCAGCATTTT

v_call: TRBV4-1
clone_size: NA
d_call: NA
j_call: TRBJ1-1
cdr3_aa: CASSQTGKNTEAFF
cdr3_nt: TGCGCCAGCAGCCAAACAGGGAAGAACACTGAAGCTTTCTTT

v_call: TRBV7-9
clone_size: NA
d_call: NA
j_call: TRBJ1-2
cdr3_aa: CASSPGHTGYYGYTF
cdr3_nt: TGTGCCAGCAGCCCCGGCCATACAGGGTACTATGGCTACACCTTC

v_call: TRBV29-1
clone_size: NA
d_call: TRBD1
j_call: TRBJ2-7
cdr3_aa: CSASLGQGWAYEQYF
cdr3_nt: TGCAGCGCGTCCCTAGGACAGGGATGGGCCTACGAGCAGTACTTC

v_call: TRBV7-9
clone_size: NA
d_call: TRBD1
j_call: TRBJ1-2
cdr3_aa: CASSNKLGQGYGYTF
cdr3_nt: TGTGCCAGCAGCAATAAACTTGGACAGGGCTATGGCTACACCTTC

v_call: TRBV14
clone_size: NA
d_call: NA
j_call: TRBJ2-3
cdr3_aa: CASSRVGPASTDTQYF
cdr3_nt: TGTGCCAGCAGCCGGGTGGGCCCAGCAAGCACAGATACGCAGTATTTT

v_call: TRBV19
clone_size: NA
d_call: TRBD2
j_call: TRBJ2-6
cdr3_aa: CASNGRGAGANVLTF
cdr3_nt: TGTGCCAGTAACGGGAGGGGAGCTGGGGCCAACGTCCTGACTTTC

v_call: TRBV14
clone_size: NA
d_call: TRBD1
j_call: TRBJ2-7
cdr3_aa: CASSQDRQGAYEQYF
cdr3_nt: TGTGCCAGCAGCCAAGATCGACAGGGGGCCTACGAGCAGTACTTC

v_call: TRBV11-1
clone_size: NA
d_call: NA
j_call: TRBJ2-1
cdr3_aa: CASSAPPGHPHNNEQFF
cdr3_nt: TGTGCCAGCAGCGCCCCCCCCGGACACCCGCACAACAATGAGCAGTTCTTC

v_call: TRBV11-2
clone_size: NA
d_call: TRBD2
j_call: TRBJ2-1
cdr3_aa: CASSPRTSIGDEQFF
cdr3_nt: TGTGCCAGCAGCCCTCGGACTAGCATCGGTGATGAGCAGTTCTTC

v_call: TRBV25-1
clone_size: NA
d_call: NA
j_call: TRBJ2-3
cdr3_aa: CASSERETNTDTQYF
cdr3_nt: TGTGCCAGCAGTGAGCGAGAGACCAATACGGATACGCAGTATTTT

v_call: TRBV5-1
clone_size: NA
d_call: TRBD1
j_call: TRBJ2-7
cdr3_aa: CASSPRDSFYEQYF
cdr3_nt: TGCGCCAGCAGCCCCCGGGACAGCTTCTACGAGCAGTACTTC

v_call: TRBV1
clone_size: NA
d_call: NA
j_call: TRBJ2-7
cdr3_aa: CTSSPRPGLHYEQYF
cdr3_nt: TGCACCAGCAGTCCCCGACCGGGACTCCACTACGAGCAGTACTTC

v_call: TRBV6-1
clone_size: NA
d_call: TRBD2
j_call: TRBJ2-7
cdr3_aa: CASSEVAGGSYEQYF
cdr3_nt: TGTGCCAGCAGTGAGGTAGCGGGAGGCTCCTACGAGCAGTACTTC

v_call: TRBV28
clone_size: NA
d_call: TRBD1
j_call: TRBJ2-4
cdr3_aa: CASRTGTGGALAKNIQYF
cdr3_nt: TGTGCCAGCAGAACCGGGACAGGGGGCGCTTTGGCCAAAAACATTCAGTACTTC

v_call: TRBV10-3
clone_size: NA
d_call: NA
j_call: TRBJ2-7
cdr3_aa: CAISESREQYF
cdr3_nt: TGTGCCATCAGTGAGTCAAGAGAGCAGTACTTC

v_call: TRBV4-2
clone_size: NA
d_call: NA
j_call: TRBJ2-4
cdr3_aa: CASSQDERIIAKNIQYF
cdr3_nt: TGTGCCAGCAGCCAAGACGAGCGGATTATAGCCAAAAACATTCAGTACTTC

v_call: TRBV10-3
clone_size: NA
d_call: TRBD2
j_call: TRBJ2-3
cdr3_aa: CAIRQSGTNTDTQYF
cdr3_nt: TGTGCCATCAGGCAAAGCGGGACTAACACAGATACGCAGTATTTT